The next 19 T cell receptor beta chains were all read from a single sample in a study of early T cells in non-severe SARS-CoV-2 infection. TCRdb processed the 5' RACE reads anew with MiXCR; each CDR3 protein has one entry. The sample consists of about 76,000 distinct CDR3 sequences, around 12% of them appearing once. Sequences were obtained from whole blood. The source is an adult who was a healthcare worker with PCR-confirmed SARS-CoV-2 infection or an uninfected control (not recorded which).

This clonotype turned up a few times. The V gene is TRBV21-1, the J gene TRBJ2-6; no check of the table's D call, TRBD1, against the DNA was made. TRBV21-1 is shown as a pseudogene. The CDR3 consists of 13 residues. CDR3 coding DNA: TGTGCCAGCGCCCCGGCCGGGGCCAACGTCCTGACTTTC. It is translated as CASAPAGANVLTF.

The table lists this clonotype with a few counts. The V gene is TRBV12-3 or TRBV12-4, the J gene TRBJ1-2; TRBD1 matches 7 bases. The V gene end was trimmed by 3 bases and the J gene end by 6 bases; junction bases not matched to a gene: 10. CDR3 size: 15 residues. The CDR3 loop is CASSFPGTVIDGYTF. The CDR3 DNA follows: TGTGCCAGCAGTTTTCCCGGGACAGTTATAGATGGCTACACCTTC.

This clonotype was found many times. V and J are TRBV5-6 and TRBJ1-1, with D unclear. V was cut by 4 bases and J by 6 bases, with 16 bases left in between. The CDR3 sequence is 14 residues long. Per the germline V gene, CDR1 is SGHDT and CDR2 is YYEEEE. The chain's CDR3 is CASSPRRFNPEAFF. The CDR3, as DNA: TGTGCCAGCAGCCCGCGACGGTTTAATCCTGAAGCTTTCTTT.

CDR3 sequence reads: CSVESRRLNTEAFF. DNA for the CDR3: TGCAGCGTTGAATCCCGACGGCTGAACACTGAAGCTTTCTTT. The chain is built from TRBV29-1 and TRBJ1-1; D is undetermined. The germline gives CDR1 SQVTM, CDR2 ANQGSEA. Trimming shortened V by 2 bases and J by 0 bases, and 10 bases separated the two germline ends. This CDR3 has 14 residues.

This rearrangement joins TRBV5-1 to TRBJ2-3; D is perhaps TRBD1 (6 bases). V dropped 0 bases and J dropped 0 bases, with 8 bases sitting between them. The CDR3 is 15 residues long. The V gene's germline CDR1 is SGHRS and CDR2 YFSETQ. The chain's CDR3 is CASSLEGGSTDTQYF. The DNA of the CDR3 is TGCGCCAGCAGCTTGGAAGGGGGAAGCACAGATACGCAGTATTTT.

The table lists this clonotype with many counts. This chain connects TRBV6-7 to TRBJ2-1; unclear D gene. TRBV6-7 belongs to the ORF category, with a function that is uncertain. The CDR3 has 14 residues. V gave up 2 bases and J gave up 5 bases, with 10 bases separating them. The CDR3 sequence: CASSYPVKNNEQFF. In DNA, the CDR3 is TGTGCCAGCAGTTACCCGGTAAAGAACAATGAGCAGTTCTTC.

This rearrangement joins TRBV6-2 or TRBV6-3 to TRBJ2-1; D might be TRBD1 (6 bases). Trimming took off 1 base at V and 7 bases at J, with 20 bases between the two ends. The CDR3 loop spans 17 amino acids. CDR1 MNHEY and CDR2 SVGEGT come from the germline V gene. The CDR3 loop is CASSYLDGGGAGNEQFF. DNA for the CDR3: TGTGCCAGCAGTTACTTAGATGGTGGGGGCGCCGGGAATGAGCAGTTCTTC.

In DNA, the CDR3 is TGTGCCAGTAGTATTGGATTGGACACCCGCGTGACCCAGTACTTC. It translates to CASSIGLDTRVTQYF. This chain uses TRBV19 with TRBJ2-5; D is perhaps TRBD1 (5 bases). Germline V gives CDR1 LNHDA, CDR2 SQIVND (reference sequence). The CDR3 contains 15 residues. Trimming took 3 bases from V and 7 from J, leaving 18 bases between them.

This clonotype was counted only a few times. The chain employs TRBV7-2 and TRBJ2-7; 12 bases fit TRBD2. Germline V CDR1 and CDR2: SGHTA, FQGNSA. V dropped 5 bases and J dropped 0; count of bases not matched to a gene: 5. The CDR3 has 16 residues. As DNA, the CDR3 is TGTGCCAGCAGCCCTCGACTAGCGGGAGTCTCCTACGAGCAGTACTTC. This codes for CASSPRLAGVSYEQYF.

The chain is built from TRBV29-1 and TRBJ1-1, with D maybe TRBD1 (5 bases). This CDR3 has 15 amino acids. Germline CDR1 reads SQVTM; CDR2 reads ANQGSEA. Trimming removed 4 bases at V and 3 bases at J, with 18 bases between. The DNA of the CDR3 is TGCAGCGTTGGTGGTTACACGGGAGGGGACACTGAAGCTTTCTTT. Amino acids: CSVGGYTGGDTEAFF. The full variable domain, with the rest looked up from reference TRBV29-1 and TRBJ1-1, is SAVISQKPSRDICQRGTSLTIQCQVDSQVTMMFWYRQQPGQSLTLIATANQGSEATYESGFVIDKFPISRPNLTFSTLTVSNMSPEDSSIYLCSVGGYTGGDTEAFFGQGTRLTVV.

This clonotype was seen a handful of times. The chain has TRBV18 and TRBJ1-4, with D hard to call. This CDR3 comprises 15 residues. The V gene's germline CDR1 is KGHSH and CDR2 LQKENI. V was pared by 3 bases and J by 3 bases, with 11 bases between. For the CDR3, the DNA is TGTGCCAGCTCACCCCCCGGGAAGTCTAATGAAAAACTGTTTTTT. This codes for CASSPPGKSNEKLFF.

The rearrangement joins TRBV18 to TRBJ2-6, with D perhaps assigned TRBD1 or TRBD2 (5 bases each). Trimming pared 4 bases from V and 0 bases from J, leaving 13 bases between. CDR1 and CDR2 from the germline V gene are KGHSH and LQKENI. CDR3 length equals 17 residues. The CDR3 bases are TGTGCCAGCTCACTTAATACCGGGACCTCTGGGGCCAACGTCCTGACTTTC. This gives the protein CASSLNTGTSGANVLTF.

The chain uses TRBV29-1 and TRBJ2-2; perhaps D is TRBD1 or TRBD2 (6 bases each). The CDR3 runs 15 residues. CDR1 is SQVTM, CDR2 ANQGSEA, per germline. V lost 7 bases and J lost 0, with 15 bases in between. The CDR3, as DNA: TGCAGCGCCCGCCAAAGGGGGGCGAACACCGGGGAGCTGTTTTTT. This encodes CSARQRGANTGELFF.

This chain connects TRBV28 to TRBJ1-1; 8 nucleotides line up with TRBD1. The CDR3 is 16 residues long. In germline, CDR1 is MDHEN, CDR2 SYDVKM. J was trimmed by 3 bases and V by 6 bases; bases with no gene match: 12. CDR3 sequence: CASSSQGAQGYTEAFF. The CDR3 nucleotides read TGTGCCAGCAGCAGTCAGGGGGCGCAGGGGTACACTGAAGCTTTCTTT.

V usage is TRBV6-1 and J usage is TRBJ2-2; D is possibly TRBD2 (5 bases). V was cut by 5 bases and J by 8 bases, with 12 bases left in between. Per the germline V gene, CDR1 is MNHNS and CDR2 is SASEGT. The CDR3 runs to 13 residues. The CDR3 DNA sequence: TGTGCCAGCAGTCCGAGGGAGCGTGGGGAGCTGTTTTTT. It yields the protein CASSPRERGELFF.

This clonotype was seen at least ten times. This chain connects TRBV29-1 to TRBJ2-3; no firm D call. This CDR3 contains 13 residues. The V and J ends lost 3 bases and 7 bases respectively, with 14 bases between them. Germline V CDR1 and CDR2: SQVTM, ANQGSEA. The CDR3 loop is CSVESGQTNTQYF. CDR3 DNA: TGCAGCGTTGAGTCGGGCCAGACCAATACGCAGTATTTT.

This clonotype turned up a few times. The chain links TRBV5-1 to TRBJ1-4; a possible D gene is TRBD1 (5 bases). V was clipped by 0 bases and J by 3 bases, with 24 bases between them. Germline V CDR1 and CDR2: SGHRS, YFSETQ. CDR3 length: 20 amino acids. Here the CDR3 DNA reads TGCGCCAGCAGCTTGGCCTTAGTTGGACGTTCGGGGGTAGCTAATGAAAAACTGTTTTTT. Its protein product is CASSLALVGRSGVANEKLFF.

CDR3 sequence reads: CASSKGVGEDTEAFF. The DNA for the CDR3 is TGTGCCAGTAGTAAAGGAGTGGGGGAAGACACTGAAGCTTTCTTT. This chain connects TRBV19 to TRBJ1-1; a possible D gene is TRBD1 (5 bases). Germline values: CDR1 LNHDA, CDR2 SQIVND (reference sequence). V was pared by 4 bases and J by 3 bases, with 15 bases between. CDR3 length: 15 residues. Using reference TRBV19 and TRBJ1-1 for the parts outside the CDR3, the full variable domain is DGGITQSPKYLFRKEGQNVTLSCEQNLNHDAMYWYRQDPGQGLRLIYYSQIVNDFQKGDIAEGYSVSREKKESFPLTVTSAQKNPTAFYLCASSKGVGEDTEAFFGQGTRLTVV.

This clonotype was counted only a few times. The V call is TRBV12-3 or TRBV12-4, the J call TRBJ1-4; TRBD1 matches at 9 bases. The ends lost 6 bases at V and 13 bases at J; junction bases unmatched: 15. CDR3 length: 15 amino acids. The CDR3 DNA is TGTGCCAGCAGACCACAGTCAGGGACAGGGAATCGACTGTTTTTT. It yields the protein CASRPQSGTGNRLFF.